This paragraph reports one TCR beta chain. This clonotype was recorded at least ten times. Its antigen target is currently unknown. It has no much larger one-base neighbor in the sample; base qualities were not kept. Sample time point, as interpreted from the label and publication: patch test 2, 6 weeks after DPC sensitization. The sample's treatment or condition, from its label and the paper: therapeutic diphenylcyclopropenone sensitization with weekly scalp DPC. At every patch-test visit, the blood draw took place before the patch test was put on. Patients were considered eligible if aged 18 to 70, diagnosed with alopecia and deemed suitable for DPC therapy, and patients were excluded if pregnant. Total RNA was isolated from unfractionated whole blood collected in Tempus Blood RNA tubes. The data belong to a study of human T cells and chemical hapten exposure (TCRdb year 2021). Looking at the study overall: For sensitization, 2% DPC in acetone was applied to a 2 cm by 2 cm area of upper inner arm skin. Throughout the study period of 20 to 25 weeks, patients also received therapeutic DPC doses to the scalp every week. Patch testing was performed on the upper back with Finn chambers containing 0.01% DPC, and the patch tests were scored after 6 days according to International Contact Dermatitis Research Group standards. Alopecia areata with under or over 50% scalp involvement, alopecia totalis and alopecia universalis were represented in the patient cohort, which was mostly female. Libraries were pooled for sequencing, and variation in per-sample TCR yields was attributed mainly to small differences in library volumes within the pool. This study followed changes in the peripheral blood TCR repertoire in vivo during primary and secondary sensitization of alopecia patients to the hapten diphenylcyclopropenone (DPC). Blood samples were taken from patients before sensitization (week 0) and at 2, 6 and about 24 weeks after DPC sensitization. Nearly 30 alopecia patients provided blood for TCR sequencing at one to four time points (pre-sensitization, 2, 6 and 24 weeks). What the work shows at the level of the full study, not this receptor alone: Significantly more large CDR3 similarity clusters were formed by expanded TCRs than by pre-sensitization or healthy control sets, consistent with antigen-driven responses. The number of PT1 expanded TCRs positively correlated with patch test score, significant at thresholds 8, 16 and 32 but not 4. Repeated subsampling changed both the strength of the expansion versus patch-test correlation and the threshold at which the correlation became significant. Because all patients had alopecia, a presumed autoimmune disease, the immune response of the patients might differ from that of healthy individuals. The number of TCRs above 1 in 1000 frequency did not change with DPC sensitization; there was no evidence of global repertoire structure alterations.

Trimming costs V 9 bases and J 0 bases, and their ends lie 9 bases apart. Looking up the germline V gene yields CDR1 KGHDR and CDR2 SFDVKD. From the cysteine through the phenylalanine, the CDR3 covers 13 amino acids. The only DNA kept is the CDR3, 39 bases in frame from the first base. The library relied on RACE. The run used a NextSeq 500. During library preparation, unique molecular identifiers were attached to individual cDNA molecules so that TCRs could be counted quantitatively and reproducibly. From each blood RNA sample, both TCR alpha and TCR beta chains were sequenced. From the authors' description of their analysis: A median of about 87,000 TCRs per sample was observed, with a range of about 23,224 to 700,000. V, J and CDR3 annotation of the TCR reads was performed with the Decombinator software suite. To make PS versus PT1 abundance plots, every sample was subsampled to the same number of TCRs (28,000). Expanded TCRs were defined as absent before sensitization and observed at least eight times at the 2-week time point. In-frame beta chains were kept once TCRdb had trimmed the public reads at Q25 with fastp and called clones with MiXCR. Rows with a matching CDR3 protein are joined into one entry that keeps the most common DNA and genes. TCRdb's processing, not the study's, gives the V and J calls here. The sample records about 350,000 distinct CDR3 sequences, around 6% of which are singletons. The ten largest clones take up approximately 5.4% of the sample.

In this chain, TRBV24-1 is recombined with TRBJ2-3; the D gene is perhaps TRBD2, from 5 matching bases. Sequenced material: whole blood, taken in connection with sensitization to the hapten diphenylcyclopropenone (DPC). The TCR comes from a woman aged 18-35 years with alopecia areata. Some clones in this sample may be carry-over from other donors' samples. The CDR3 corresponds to CATEGSSTDTQYF. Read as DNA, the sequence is TGTGCCACCGAGGGATCTAGCACAGATACGCAGTATTTT.